The present T cell receptor (beta chain) was sequenced within a study of blood T cells in healthy people across ages. A sample-barcoded 5' primer and a J-beta primer mix were used in a second PCR of roughly 7 to 12 cycles. TCRdb ran MiXCR on the 5' RACE reads and lists one entry per CDR3 protein. The sample lists around 580,000 distinct CDR3 sequences, roughly 43% seen once, with roughly 24% in the top ten. V was cut by 0 bases and J by 1 base, with 17 bases left in between. Germline CDR1 reads SGHKS; CDR2 reads YYEKEE (reference sequence). The CDR3 spans 17 residues. The sample was blood. The clonotype was recovered from a man at least 80 years old in good health. This chain uses TRBV5-5 with TRBJ2-7; D might be TRBD1 (6 bases). Written as DNA, the CDR3 is TGTGCCAGCAGCTTGGGGCTTTGGACAGACTCATCCTACGAGCAGTACTTC. It specifies CASSLGLWTDSSYEQYF.